This TCR beta chain was identified during a study of cytomegalovirus exposure and HLA in healthy donors. Study-wide points: For most TCR beta V segments, an earlier analysis put the productive rate at about 90% or about 30% of the time.

It was with 60 Vbeta and 13 Jbeta primers that the PCR ran. Only in-frame clones appear in the TCRdb table, and some are missing; sequencing was by immunoSEQ multiplex PCR. The table lists about 140,000 clones, over 65% of them singletons. Turning to this clone: The target antigen is unknown.

V was clipped by 2 bases and J by 4 bases, with 12 bases between them. The germline V gene has CDR1 MNHEY and CDR2 SVGAGI. The CDR3 totals 15 residues. Material for sequencing was PBMCs. This chain joins TRBV6-5 and TRBJ2-1, with a weak D call TRBD1 (6 bases). The clonotype originates from a male donor in good health and CMV-seronegative. The CDR3 is CASSYNSGTYNEQFF. CDR3 sequence (DNA): TGTGCCAGCAGTTACAATTCCGGGACATACAATGAGCAGTTCTTC.